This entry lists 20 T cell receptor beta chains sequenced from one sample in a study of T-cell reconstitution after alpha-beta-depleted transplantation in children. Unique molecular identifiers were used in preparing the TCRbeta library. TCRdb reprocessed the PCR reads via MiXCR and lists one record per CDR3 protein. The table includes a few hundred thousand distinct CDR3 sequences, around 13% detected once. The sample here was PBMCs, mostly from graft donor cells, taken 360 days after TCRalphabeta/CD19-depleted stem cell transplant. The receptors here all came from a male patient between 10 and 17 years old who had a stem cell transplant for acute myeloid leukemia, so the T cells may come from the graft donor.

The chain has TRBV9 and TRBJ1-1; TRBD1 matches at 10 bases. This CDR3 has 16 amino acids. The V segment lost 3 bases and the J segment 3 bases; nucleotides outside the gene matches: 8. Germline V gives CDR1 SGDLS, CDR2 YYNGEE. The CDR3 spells CASSASRDRGYTEAFF. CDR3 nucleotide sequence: TGTGCCAGCAGCGCCTCTCGGGACAGGGGTTACACTGAAGCTTTCTTT.

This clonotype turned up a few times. CDR3 sequence (DNA): TGCAGTGCTAGCGGGACCCGTTCCTACAATGAGCAGTTCTTC. This encodes CSASGTRSYNEQFF. This rearrangement joins TRBV20-1 to TRBJ2-1, with D perhaps given as TRBD1 or TRBD2 (5 bases each). V lost 3 bases, J lost 1 base, and 10 bases lay in between. The CDR3 runs to 14 residues. Per germline, CDR1 DFQATT and CDR2 SNEGSKA (reference sequence).

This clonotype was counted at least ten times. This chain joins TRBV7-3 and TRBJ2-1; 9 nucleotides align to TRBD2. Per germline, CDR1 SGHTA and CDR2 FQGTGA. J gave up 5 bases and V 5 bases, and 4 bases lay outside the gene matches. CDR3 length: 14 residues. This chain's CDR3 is CASSSGTSNNEQFF. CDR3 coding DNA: TGTGCCAGCAGCAGCGGGACTAGCAACAATGAGCAGTTCTTC.

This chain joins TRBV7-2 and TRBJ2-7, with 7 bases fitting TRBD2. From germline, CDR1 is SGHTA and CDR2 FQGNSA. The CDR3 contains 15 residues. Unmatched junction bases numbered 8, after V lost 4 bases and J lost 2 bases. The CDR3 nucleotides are TGTGCCAGCAGCTCAGGACTAGGCGGGCCCTACGAGCAGTACTTC. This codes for CASSSGLGGPYEQYF.

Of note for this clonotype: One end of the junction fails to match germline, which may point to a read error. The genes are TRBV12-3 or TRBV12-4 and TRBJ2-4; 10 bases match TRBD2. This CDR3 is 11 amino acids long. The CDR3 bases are TGTGCCACCCTTAGCGGGAGGCCCCAGGACTTC. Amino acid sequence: CATLSGRPQDF.

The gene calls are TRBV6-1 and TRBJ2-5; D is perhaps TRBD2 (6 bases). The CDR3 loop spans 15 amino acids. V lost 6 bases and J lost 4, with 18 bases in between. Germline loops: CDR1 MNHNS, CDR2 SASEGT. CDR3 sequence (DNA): TGTGCCAGCAGCCCTACCCTCCGGGAGAGAGAGACCCAGTACTTC. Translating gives CASSPTLRERETQYF.

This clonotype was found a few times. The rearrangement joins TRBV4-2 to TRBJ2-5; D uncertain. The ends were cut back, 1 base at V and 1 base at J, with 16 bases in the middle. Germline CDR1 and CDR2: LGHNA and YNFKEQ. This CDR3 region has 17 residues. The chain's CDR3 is CASSQVKVGRIQETQYF. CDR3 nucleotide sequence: TGTGCCAGCAGCCAAGTGAAGGTTGGACGCATCCAAGAGACCCAGTACTTC.

The CDR3 DNA follows: TGTGCCAGCAGTTACTCGGCGGGGTTCTACGAGCAGTACTTC. Protein: CASSYSAGFYEQYF. V gene TRBV6-5 combines with J gene TRBJ2-7, with D possibly being TRBD2 (6 bases). V was clipped by 0 bases and J by 3 bases, with 9 bases between them. This CDR3 is built from 14 residues. Germline V gives CDR1 MNHEY, CDR2 SVGAGI.

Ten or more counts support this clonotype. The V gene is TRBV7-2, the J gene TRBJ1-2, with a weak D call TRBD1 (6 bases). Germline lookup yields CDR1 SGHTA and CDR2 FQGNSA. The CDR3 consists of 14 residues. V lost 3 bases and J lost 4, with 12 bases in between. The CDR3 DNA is TGTGCCAGCAGCTTCAACAGGGTCGGCTATGGCTACACCTTC. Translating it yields CASSFNRVGYGYTF.

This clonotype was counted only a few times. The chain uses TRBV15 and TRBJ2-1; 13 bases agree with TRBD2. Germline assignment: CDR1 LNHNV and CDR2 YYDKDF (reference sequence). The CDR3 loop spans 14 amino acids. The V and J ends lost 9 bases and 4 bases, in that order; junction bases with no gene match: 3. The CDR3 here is CATGTSGDYNEQFF. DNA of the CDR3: TGTGCCACGGGGACTAGCGGGGATTACAATGAGCAGTTCTTC.

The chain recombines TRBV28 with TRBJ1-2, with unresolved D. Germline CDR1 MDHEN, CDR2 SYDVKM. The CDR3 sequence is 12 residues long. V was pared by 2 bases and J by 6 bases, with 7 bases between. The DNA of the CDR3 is TGTGCCAGCAGTTTACGAGGCGATGGCTACACCTTC. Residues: CASSLRGDGYTF.

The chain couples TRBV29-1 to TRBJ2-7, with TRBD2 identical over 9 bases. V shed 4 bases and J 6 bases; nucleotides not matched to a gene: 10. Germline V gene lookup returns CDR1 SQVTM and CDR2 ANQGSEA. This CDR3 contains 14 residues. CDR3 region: CSVAPLAGGREQYF. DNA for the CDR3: TGCAGCGTTGCACCCTTGGCGGGAGGGCGCGAGCAGTACTTC.

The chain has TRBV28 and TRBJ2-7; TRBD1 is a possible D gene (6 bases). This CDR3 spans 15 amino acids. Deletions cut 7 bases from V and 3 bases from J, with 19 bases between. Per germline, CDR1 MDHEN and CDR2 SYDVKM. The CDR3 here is CASTIAQGRGYEQYF. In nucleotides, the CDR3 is TGTGCCAGCACGATTGCCCAGGGCAGGGGCTACGAGCAGTACTTC.

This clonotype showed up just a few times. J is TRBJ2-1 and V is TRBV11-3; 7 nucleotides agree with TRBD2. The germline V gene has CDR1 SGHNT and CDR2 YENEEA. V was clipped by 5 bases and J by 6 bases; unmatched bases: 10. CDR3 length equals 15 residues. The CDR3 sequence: CASSTRLAPLNEQFF. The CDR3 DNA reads TGTGCCAGCAGCACCCGACTAGCTCCTCTCAATGAGCAGTTCTTC.

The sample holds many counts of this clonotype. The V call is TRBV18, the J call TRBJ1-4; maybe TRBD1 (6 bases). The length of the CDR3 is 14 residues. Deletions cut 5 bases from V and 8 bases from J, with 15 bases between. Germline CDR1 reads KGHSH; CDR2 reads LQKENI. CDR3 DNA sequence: TGTGCCAGCTCAATCGACAGGTCTCCCGAAAAACTGTTTTTT. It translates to CASSIDRSPEKLFF.

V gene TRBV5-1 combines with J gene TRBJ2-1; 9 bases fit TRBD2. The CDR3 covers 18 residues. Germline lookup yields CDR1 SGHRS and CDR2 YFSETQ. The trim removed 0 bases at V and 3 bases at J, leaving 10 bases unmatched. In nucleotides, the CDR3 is TGCGCCAGCAGCTTGGTAACTAGCGGGCGTTTCCGCTACAATGAGCAGTTCTTC. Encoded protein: CASSLVTSGRFRYNEQFF.

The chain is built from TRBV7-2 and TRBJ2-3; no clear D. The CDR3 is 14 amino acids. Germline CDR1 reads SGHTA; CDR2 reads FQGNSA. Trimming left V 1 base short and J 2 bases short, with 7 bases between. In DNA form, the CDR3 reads TGTGCCAGCAGCTTAGGTTCTCTCACAGATACGCAGTATTTT. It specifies CASSLGSLTDTQYF.

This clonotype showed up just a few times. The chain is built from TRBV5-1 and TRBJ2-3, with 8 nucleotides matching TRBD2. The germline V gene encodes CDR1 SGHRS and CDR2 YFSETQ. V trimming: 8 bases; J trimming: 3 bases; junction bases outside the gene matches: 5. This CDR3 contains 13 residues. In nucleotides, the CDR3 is TGCGCCAGTCAAGCGGGAGTGACAGATACGCAGTATTTT. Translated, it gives CASQAGVTDTQYF. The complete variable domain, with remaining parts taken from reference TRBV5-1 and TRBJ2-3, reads KAGVTQTPRYLIKTRGQQVTLSCSPISGHRSVSWYQQTPGQGLQFLFEYFSETQRNKGNFPGRFSGRQFSNSRSEMNVSTLELGDSALYLCASQAGVTDTQYFGPGTRLTVL.

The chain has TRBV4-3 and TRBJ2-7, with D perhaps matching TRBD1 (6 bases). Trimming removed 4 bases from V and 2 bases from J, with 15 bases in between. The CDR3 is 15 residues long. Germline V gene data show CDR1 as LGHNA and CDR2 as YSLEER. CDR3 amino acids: CASSLQEGVTYEQYF. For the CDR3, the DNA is TGCGCCAGCAGCCTACAAGAGGGGGTTACCTACGAGCAGTACTTC.

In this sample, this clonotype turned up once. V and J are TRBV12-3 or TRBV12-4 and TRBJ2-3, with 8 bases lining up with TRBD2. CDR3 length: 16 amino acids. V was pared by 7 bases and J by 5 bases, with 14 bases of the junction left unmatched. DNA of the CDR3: TGTGCCAGCACTCTGGGGGGGGGAGCGGGGGAAGATACGCAGTATTTT. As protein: CASTLGGGAGEDTQYF.